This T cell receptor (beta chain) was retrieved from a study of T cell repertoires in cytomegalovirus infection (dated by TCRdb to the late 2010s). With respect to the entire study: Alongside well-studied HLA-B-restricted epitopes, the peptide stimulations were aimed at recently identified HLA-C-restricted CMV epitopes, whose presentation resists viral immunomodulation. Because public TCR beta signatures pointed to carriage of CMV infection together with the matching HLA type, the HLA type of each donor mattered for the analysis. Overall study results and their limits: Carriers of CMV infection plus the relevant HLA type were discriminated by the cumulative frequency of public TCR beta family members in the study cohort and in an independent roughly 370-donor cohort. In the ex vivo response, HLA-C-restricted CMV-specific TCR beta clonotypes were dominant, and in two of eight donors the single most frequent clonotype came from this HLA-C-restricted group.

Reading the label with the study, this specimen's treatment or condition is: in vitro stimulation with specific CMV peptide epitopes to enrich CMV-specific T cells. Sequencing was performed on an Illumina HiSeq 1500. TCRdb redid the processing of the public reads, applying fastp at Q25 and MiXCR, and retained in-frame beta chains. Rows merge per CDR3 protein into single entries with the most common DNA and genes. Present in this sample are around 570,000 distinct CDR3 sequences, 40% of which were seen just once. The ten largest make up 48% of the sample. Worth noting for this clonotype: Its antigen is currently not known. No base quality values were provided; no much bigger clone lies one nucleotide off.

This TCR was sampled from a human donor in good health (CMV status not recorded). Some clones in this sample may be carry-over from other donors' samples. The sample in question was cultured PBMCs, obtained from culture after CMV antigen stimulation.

The CDR3 is CASSPDFSGANVLTF. The DNA is TGTGCCAGCAGTCCGGACTTCTCTGGGGCCAACGTCCTGACTTTC. This chain joins TRBV12-3 or TRBV12-4 to TRBJ2-6; matching of 5 bases hints at TRBD2 as the D gene. The V and J ends are trimmed by 5 bases and 0 bases, leaving 8 bases between them. Spanning cysteine to phenylalanine, the CDR3 consists of 15 amino acids. The entry retains the CDR3 DNA only, 45 bases that are in frame from base 1.